This T cell receptor (beta chain) was retrieved from a study of monozygotic twins with inflammatory bowel disease. Of note for this clonotype: Its matching antigen is unknown.

Study-level points and caveats: Support was absent for any single strong signal or clonotype linked to IBD.

The UMIs carried a 6-nucleotide sample barcode, and they were added by template switching. Each CDR3 protein gets one entry in TCRdb, which reprocessed the 5' RACE reads and gives no DNA. The listing records 300,000 to 450,000 distinct CDR3 sequences. This CDR3 has 16 amino acids. Germline values: CDR1 SGHRS, CDR2 YFSETQ. This TCR came from a human donor with ulcerative colitis or Crohn's disease, or a healthy co-twin of an affected twin (not recorded which). The chain has TRBV5-1 and TRBJ2-1; lacking DNA, the TRBD1 call made by TCRdb goes unchecked. Sequencing was done on a sample of blood. The CDR3 sequence is CASSLGGTGVYNEQFF.